This is a list of T cell receptor beta chains from one sample in a study of shared clonotypes between healthy human individuals. Generated by immunoSEQ multiplex PCR, the TCRdb table keeps only in-frame clones and is missing some. The data show more than 2 million clones, with approximately 94% seen just once and more than 0.95% held by the top ten. Sequenced sample: naive CD8+ T cells sorted from blood. The receptors were sampled from a man younger than 30 in good health. CDR3s include the opening cysteine and the closing phenylalanine or tryptophan. D genes are given only for firm matches. Where a row states a size, it is once, few, many or the class of an expanded clone; other rows omit it.

>.|TRBV6-1|TRBJ2-5|.
CASSQLDRQETQYF
TGTGCCAGCAGTCAATTAGACAGGCAAGAGACCCAGTACTTC
>.|TRBV6-6|TRBJ1-2|once
CASSIGGHGYTF
TGTGCCAGCAGTATAGGGGGTCATGGCTACACCTTC
>.|TRBV28|TRBJ1-2|once
CASSSPRTGNYGYTF
TGTGCCAGCAGTTCTCCTCGTACGGGGAACTATGGCTACACCTTC
>TRBD2|TRBV9|TRBJ2-7|.
CASSTGGTGEQYF
TGTGCCAGCAGCACCGGGGGGACGGGCGAGCAGTACTTC
>TRBD2|TRBV27|TRBJ2-1|.
CASSLNSAGNSYNEQFF
TGTGCCAGCAGTTTAAATTCAGCGGGGAACTCCTACAATGAGCAGTTCTTC
>.|TRBV7-9|TRBJ2-2|.
CASSPTESQGLNTGELFF
TGTGCCAGCAGCCCCACGGAAAGCCAGGGGCTGAACACCGGGGAGCTGTTTTTT
>.|TRBV7-8|TRBJ2-7|.
CASSIDKSLHEQYF
TGTGCCAGCAGCATAGATAAGAGTCTGCACGAGCAGTACTTC
>TRBD2|TRBV7-7|TRBJ2-5|.
CASSAGTSGTETQYF
TGTGCTAGCAGTGCCGGGACTAGCGGGACAGAGACCCAGTACTTC
>.|TRBV4-1|TRBJ1-4|.
CASSPQSFATNEKLFF
TGCGCCAGCAGCCCCCAGAGTTTTGCAACTAATGAAAAACTGTTTTTT
>.|TRBV7-8|TRBJ1-4|once
CASSLGATTNEKLFF
TGTGCCAGCAGCTTAGGTGCGACAACTAATGAAAAACTGTTTTTT
>.|TRBV5-6|TRBJ2-7|.
CASSWGAGVYEQYF
TGTGCCAGCAGCTGGGGAGCAGGGGTCTACGAGCAGTACTTC
>TRBD2|TRBV6-5|TRBJ2-2|.
CASSYSLAGAGELFF
TGTGCCAGCAGTTACAGCCTAGCGGGGGCCGGGGAGCTGTTTTTT
>.|TRBV11-2|TRBJ2-3|.
CASSPPPPTDTQYF
TGTGCCAGCAGCCCACCCCCTCCCACAGATACGCAGTATTTT